This T cell receptor beta chain was identified in a study of shared clonotypes between healthy human individuals. Worth noting for this clone: Its target is not known.

The method was immunoSEQ multiplex PCR; TCRdb's version includes in-frame clones alone and lacks a portion of them. The repertoire holds about 2 million clones, with 90% to 95% as singletons. General study findings and limits: Several donors shared approximately 5% of their naive CD4 clonotypes.

Germline-derived CDR1 and CDR2 are LNHDA and SQIVND (reference sequence). The V end lost 5 bases, the J end lost 5 bases, and 16 bases lay between the germline ends. This CDR3 has 15 residues. The sequence came from a man younger than 35 in good health. The chain uses TRBV19 and TRBJ2-1; D uncertain. The sample was naive CD4+ T cells sorted from blood. Sample subset: CD45RA+ positively selected. The CDR3 is CASSAPGAPNNEQFF. For the CDR3, the DNA is TGTGCCAGTAGTGCCCCGGGCGCGCCGAACAATGAGCAGTTCTTC.